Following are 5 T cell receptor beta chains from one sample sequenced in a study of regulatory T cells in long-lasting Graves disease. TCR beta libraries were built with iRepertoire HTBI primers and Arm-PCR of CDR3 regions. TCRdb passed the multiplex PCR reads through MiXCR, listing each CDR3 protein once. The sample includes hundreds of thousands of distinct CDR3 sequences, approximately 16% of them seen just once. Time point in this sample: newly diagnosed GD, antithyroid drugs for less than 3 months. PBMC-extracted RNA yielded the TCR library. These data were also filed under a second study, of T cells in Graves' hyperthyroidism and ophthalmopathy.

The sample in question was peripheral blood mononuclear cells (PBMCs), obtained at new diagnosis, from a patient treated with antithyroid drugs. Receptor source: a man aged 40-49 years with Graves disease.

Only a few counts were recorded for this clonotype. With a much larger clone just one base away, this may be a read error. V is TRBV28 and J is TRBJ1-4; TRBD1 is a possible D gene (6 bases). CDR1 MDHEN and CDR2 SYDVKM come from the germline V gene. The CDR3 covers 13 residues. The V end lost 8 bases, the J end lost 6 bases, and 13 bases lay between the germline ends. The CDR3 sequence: CASPGGVDEKLFF. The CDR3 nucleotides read TGTGCCAGCCCGGGGGGCGTAGATGAAAAACTGTTTTTT.

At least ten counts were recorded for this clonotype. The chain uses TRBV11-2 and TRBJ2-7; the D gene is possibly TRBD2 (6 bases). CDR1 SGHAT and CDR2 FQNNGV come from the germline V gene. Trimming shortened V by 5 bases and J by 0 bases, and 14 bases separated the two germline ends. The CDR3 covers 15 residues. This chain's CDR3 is CASSQSGLSSYEQYF. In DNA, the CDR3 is TGTGCCAGCAGCCAGTCGGGACTCAGCTCCTACGAGCAGTACTTC.

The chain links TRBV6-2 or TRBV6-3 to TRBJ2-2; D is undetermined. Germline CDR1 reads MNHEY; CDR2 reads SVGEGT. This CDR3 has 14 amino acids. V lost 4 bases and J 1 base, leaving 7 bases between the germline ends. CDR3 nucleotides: TGTGCCAGCAGTTTAATAGGGAACACCGGGGAGCTGTTTTTT. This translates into CASSLIGNTGELFF.

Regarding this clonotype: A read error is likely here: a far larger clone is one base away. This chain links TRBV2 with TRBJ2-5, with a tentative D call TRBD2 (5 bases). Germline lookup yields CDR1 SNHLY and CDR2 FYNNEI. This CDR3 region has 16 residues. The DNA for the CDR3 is TGTGCCAGCAGCTTAGATCCCCGCGGGCGTGAAGAGTCCCAGTACTTC. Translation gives CASSLDPRGREESQYF.

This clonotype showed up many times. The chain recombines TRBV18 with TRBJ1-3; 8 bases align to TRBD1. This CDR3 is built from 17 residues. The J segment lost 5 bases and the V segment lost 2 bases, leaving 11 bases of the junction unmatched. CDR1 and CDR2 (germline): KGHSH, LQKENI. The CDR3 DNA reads TGTGCCAGCTCACCAAGCGGATCAGGGGGCCTTCGAAACACCATATATTTT. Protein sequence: CASSPSGSGGLRNTIYF.